The T cell receptor (beta chain) under discussion was sequenced for a study of neurological immune-mediated disorders. This clonotype was seen ten or more times. Synthesis of cDNA was performed by 5'RACE using 10-nucleotide random UMIs. From the 5' RACE reads, TCRdb called clonotypes with MiXCR, one entry per CDR3 protein. The table shows tens of thousands of distinct CDR3 sequences, with just over 2.5% occurring only once. With 6 bases clipped from V and 6 bases from J, the junction kept 7 bases outside the gene matches. CDR3 size: 15 residues. Germline V gene lookup returns CDR1 LGHDT and CDR2 YNNKEL (reference sequence).

The chain has TRBV3-1 and TRBJ2-1, with TRBD2 matching 11 bases. The source is a woman aged 25 to 45 with multiple sclerosis. What was sequenced was PBMCs. CDR3 DNA: TGTGCCAGCAGGGCCGGGACTAGCGGCACCAATGAGCAGTTCTTC. This gives the protein CASRAGTSGTNEQFF.